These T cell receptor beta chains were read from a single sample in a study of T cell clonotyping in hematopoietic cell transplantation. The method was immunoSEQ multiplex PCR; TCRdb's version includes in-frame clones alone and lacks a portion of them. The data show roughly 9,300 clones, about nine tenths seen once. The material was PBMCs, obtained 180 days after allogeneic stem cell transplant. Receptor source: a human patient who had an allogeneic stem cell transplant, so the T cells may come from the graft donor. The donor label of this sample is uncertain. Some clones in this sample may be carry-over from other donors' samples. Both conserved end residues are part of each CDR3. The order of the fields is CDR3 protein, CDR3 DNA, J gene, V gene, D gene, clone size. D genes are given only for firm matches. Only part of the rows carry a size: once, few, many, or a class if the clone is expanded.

CDR3: CASSPTSYGELFF; DNA: TGTGCCAGCTCACCAACTAGCTACGGGGAGCTGTTTTTT; J: TRBJ2-2; V: TRBV18; D: .; size: .
CDR3: CAIRRLAGATNTGELFF; DNA: TGTGCCATCAGAAGGCTAGCGGGGGCCACGAACACCGGGGAGCTGTTTTTT; J: TRBJ2-2; V: TRBV10-3; D: TRBD2; size: .
CDR3: CATQRGWTDTQYF; DNA: TGTGCCACTCAGCGGGGTTGGACAGATACGCAGTATTTT; J: TRBJ2-3; V: TRBV2; D: TRBD2; size: .
CDR3: CASSLAGQENSPLHF; DNA: TGTGCCAGCAGCTTAGCGGGACAGGAGAATTCACCCCTCCACTTT; J: TRBJ1-6; V: TRBV11-1; D: TRBD1; size: once
CDR3: CASSPRATNEKLFF; DNA: TGTGCCAGCAGCCCGAGGGCAACTAATGAAAAACTGTTTTTT; J: TRBJ1-4; V: TRBV7-2; D: .; size: .
CDR3: CASSFFVGRGNTQYF; DNA: TGTGCCAGCAGCTTTTTCGTAGGAAGGGGAAATACGCAGTATTTT; J: TRBJ2-3; V: TRBV5-4; D: .; size: .
CDR3: CASSQDPGETQYF; DNA: TGCGCCAGCAGCCAAGATCCCGGAGAGACCCAGTACTTC; J: TRBJ2-5; V: TRBV4-3; D: .; size: .
CDR3: CASSVRDTEAFF; DNA: TGCGCCAGCAGCGTTAGGGACACTGAAGCTTTCTTT; J: TRBJ1-1; V: TRBV5-1; D: .; size: once
CDR3: CASSPGTGRAEAFF; DNA: TGTGCCAGCTCACCAGGGACAGGGAGGGCTGAAGCTTTCTTT; J: TRBJ1-1; V: TRBV18; D: TRBD1; size: .
CDR3: CASSEIKSISPLHF; DNA: TGTGCCAGCAGTGAAATTAAGTCCATCTCACCCCTCCACTTT; J: TRBJ1-6; V: TRBV2; D: .; size: .
CDR3: CASGPGAPGNEQFF; DNA: TGTGCTAGTGGCCCCGGGGCGCCGGGCAATGAGCAGTTCTTC; J: TRBJ2-1; V: TRBV12-5; D: .; size: .
CDR3: CASSTGSRDIYEQYF; DNA: TGTGCCAGCAGCACAGGGAGCAGGGATATATACGAGCAGTACTTC; J: TRBJ2-7; V: TRBV9; D: .; size: .
CDR3: CATSRASGPQETQYF; DNA: TGTGCCACCAGCCGCGCTAGCGGGCCCCAAGAGACCCAGTACTTC; J: TRBJ2-5; V: TRBV15; D: TRBD2; size: .
CDR3: CASSPGQGPSYEQYF; DNA: TGTGCCAGTAGCCCGGGACAGGGCCCATCCTACGAGCAGTACTTC; J: TRBJ2-7; V: TRBV19; D: TRBD1; size: .
CDR3: CASSQLPQGAGNTIYF; DNA: TGTGCCAGCAGCCAATTACCTCAGGGGGCTGGAAACACCATATATTTT; J: TRBJ1-3; V: TRBV7-8; D: TRBD1; size: .
CDR3: CSVEGVAGSTDTQYF; DNA: TGCAGCGTTGAGGGCGTAGCTGGGAGCACAGATACGCAGTATTTT; J: TRBJ2-3; V: TRBV29-1; D: .; size: .
CDR3: CASSFLDLAADTQYF; DNA: TGTGCCAGCAGCTTTCTCGATCTGGCCGCAGATACGCAGTATTTT; J: TRBJ2-3; V: TRBV11-2; D: .; size: .
CDR3: CATSRERGTAKNIQYF; DNA: TGTGCCACCAGCAGAGAGCGGGGGACAGCCAAAAACATTCAGTACTTC; J: TRBJ2-4; V: TRBV15; D: TRBD2; size: few
CDR3: CASSQTSGGTDTQYF; DNA: TGCGCCAGCAGCCAGACTAGCGGGGGGACAGATACGCAGTATTTT; J: TRBJ2-3; V: TRBV4-3; D: TRBD2; size: .
CDR3: CASSQDEGVGANVLTF; DNA: TGTGCCAGCAGCCAAGATGAGGGGGTCGGGGCCAACGTCCTGACTTTC; J: TRBJ2-6; V: TRBV14; D: .; size: once
CDR3: CASSLVTALYEQYF; DNA: TGTGCCAGCAGCTTGGTGACAGCGCTCTACGAGCAGTACTTC; J: TRBJ2-7; V: TRBV5-5; D: .; size: few
CDR3: CASSEYRGHWNEQYF; DNA: TGTGCCAGCAGTGAATACAGGGGGCATTGGAACGAGCAGTACTTC; J: TRBJ2-7; V: TRBV25-1; D: TRBD1; size: .
CDR3: CASSPRVLQETQYF; DNA: TGTGCCAGCAGCCCTCGGGTTCTCCAAGAGACCCAGTACTTC; J: TRBJ2-5; V: TRBV7-6; D: .; size: .
CDR3: CASSLSYSPGLETQYF; DNA: TGTGCCAGCAGCCTAAGCTATTCGCCGGGCCTCGAGACCCAGTACTTC; J: TRBJ2-5; V: TRBV7-3; D: .; size: .
CDR3: CASRGTGTSYTEAFF; DNA: TGTGCCAGCAGAGGGACAGGGACCTCTTACACTGAAGCTTTCTTT; J: TRBJ1-1; V: TRBV6-5; D: TRBD1; size: .
CDR3: CASSPRTGLRDTQYF; DNA: TGTGCCAGCTCACCCCGAACAGGGTTGAGAGATACGCAGTATTTT; J: TRBJ2-3; V: TRBV18; D: .; size: .
CDR3: CAWSLGGPRRPQHF; DNA: TGTGCCTGGAGTTTAGGGGGGCCTAGGCGGCCCCAGCATTTT; J: TRBJ1-5; V: TRBV30; D: .; size: few
CDR3: CASSLVGSRDEGYTF; DNA: TGTGCCAGCAGCTTAGTTGGCAGCCGGGATGAGGGCTACACCTTC; J: TRBJ1-2; V: TRBV11-2; D: .; size: .
CDR3: CASSPEREKLSYEQYF; DNA: TGCGCCAGCAGCCCTGAGAGGGAAAAGCTCTCCTACGAGCAGTACTTC; J: TRBJ2-7; V: TRBV5-1; D: .; size: .
CDR3: CASSDSPLEAFF; DNA: TGTGCCAGCAGTGACTCCCCCCTCGAAGCTTTCTTT; J: TRBJ1-1; V: TRBV25-1; D: .; size: medium-sized
CDR3: CASSLYPEGTNYGYTF; DNA: TGTGCCAGCAGTTTGTACCCAGAGGGCACTAACTATGGCTACACCTTC; J: TRBJ1-2; V: TRBV28; D: .; size: .
CDR3: CASSQEASGNVDTQYF; DNA: TGCGCCAGCAGCCAAGAGGCTAGCGGGAATGTAGATACGCAGTATTTT; J: TRBJ2-3; V: TRBV4-1; D: TRBD2; size: .
CDR3: CASSLVGRRTYEQYF; DNA: TGTGCCAGCAGCCTTGTAGGCCGGAGAACCTACGAGCAGTACTTC; J: TRBJ2-7; V: TRBV7-9; D: .; size: .
CDR3: CASNHSRTRGGTQYF; DNA: TGTGCCAGCAACCACTCGCGGACCAGGGGGGGTACGCAGTATTTT; J: TRBJ2-3; V: TRBV6-4; D: .; size: .
CDR3: CASSSLFAEPGNTIYF; DNA: TGTGCCAGCAGTTCCCTGTTCGCGGAACCGGGAAACACCATATATTTT; J: TRBJ1-3; V: TRBV6-6; D: .; size: .
CDR3: CASSYGEIYGYTF; DNA: TGTGCCAGCAGTTACGGGGAGATCTATGGCTACACCTTC; J: TRBJ1-2; V: TRBV6-5; D: .; size: .
CDR3: CASSLRPGVRGNQPQHF; DNA: TGCGCCAGCAGCTTGCGACCGGGGGTGAGGGGCAATCAGCCCCAGCATTTT; J: TRBJ1-5; V: TRBV5-1; D: .; size: .
CDR3: CASSARTSGGETQYF; DNA: TGTGCCAGCAGCGCTAGGACTAGCGGGGGAGAGACCCAGTACTTC; J: TRBJ2-5; V: TRBV11-2; D: TRBD2; size: .
CDR3: CASSFGTTGVGYTF; DNA: TGTGCCAGCAGTTTTGGGACAACAGGCGTTGGCTACACCTTC; J: TRBJ1-2; V: TRBV28; D: .; size: .
CDR3: CASSLGQVGETQYF; DNA: TGCGCCAGCAGCCTCGGACAGGTTGGAGAGACCCAGTACTTC; J: TRBJ2-5; V: TRBV4-1; D: TRBD1; size: .
CDR3: CSVGLAGGQETQYF; DNA: TGCAGCGTTGGACTAGCGGGGGGGCAAGAGACCCAGTACTTC; J: TRBJ2-5; V: TRBV29-1; D: TRBD2; size: .
CDR3: CASSLEGVGVYEQYF; DNA: TGTGCCAGCAGCTTGGAGGGAGTCGGGGTCTACGAGCAGTACTTC; J: TRBJ2-7; V: TRBV5-6; D: .; size: .
CDR3: CASSPGIYEQYF; DNA: TGTGCCAGCTCACCAGGGATCTACGAGCAGTACTTC; J: TRBJ2-7; V: TRBV18; D: .; size: .
CDR3: CASSPLDRAGETQYF; DNA: TGTGCCAGCAGTCCCCTAGACAGGGCAGGGGAGACCCAGTACTTC; J: TRBJ2-5; V: TRBV6-5; D: TRBD1; size: .
CDR3: CASGHHSNYGYTF; DNA: TGTGCCAGCGGGCACCATTCAAACTATGGCTACACCTTC; J: TRBJ1-2; V: TRBV6-1; D: .; size: .
CDR3: CAWSRGEQISNQPQHF; DNA: TGTGCCTGGAGTAGGGGGGAGCAGATTAGCAATCAGCCCCAGCATTTT; J: TRBJ1-5; V: TRBV30; D: .; size: .
CDR3: CAWSVLGGGNSYEQYF; DNA: TGTGCCTGGAGTGTACTGGGGGGAGGAAACTCCTACGAGCAGTACTTC; J: TRBJ2-7; V: TRBV30; D: .; size: .
CDR3: CASSQDRATNEKLFF; DNA: TGCGCCAGCAGCCAAGATAGAGCAACTAATGAAAAACTGTTTTTT; J: TRBJ1-4; V: TRBV4-3; D: .; size: once
CDR3: CASSQDLLSTDTQYF; DNA: TGCGCCAGCAGCCAAGATCTCTTAAGCACAGATACGCAGTATTTT; J: TRBJ2-3; V: TRBV4-3; D: .; size: .
CDR3: CASSERLWGAYNEQFF; DNA: TGTGCCAGCAGTGAGCGACTGTGGGGAGCCTACAATGAGCAGTTCTTC; J: TRBJ2-1; V: TRBV6-1; D: .; size: .
CDR3: CASSYSSAFGYEQYF; DNA: TGTGCCAGCAGTTACTCTTCAGCGTTCGGTTACGAGCAGTACTTC; J: TRBJ2-7; V: TRBV6-5; D: .; size: .
CDR3: CASSPRGAIGVAGANVLTF; DNA: TGTGCCAGTAGTCCGCGGGGGGCCATAGGAGTCGCTGGGGCCAACGTCCTGACTTTC; J: TRBJ2-6; V: TRBV19; D: TRBD2; size: .
CDR3: CASSLNSQGEAFF; DNA: TGCGCCAGCAGCCTGAACTCACAGGGTGAAGCTTTCTTT; J: TRBJ1-1; V: TRBV5-1; D: .; size: .
CDR3: CASSGGRSGNSPLHF; DNA: TGTGCCAGCTCCGGAGGAAGGTCTGGTAATTCACCCCTCCACTTT; J: TRBJ1-6; V: TRBV18; D: .; size: .
CDR3: CASSLVQGLPYEQYF; DNA: TGTGCCAGCAGCTTGGTGCAGGGCCTTCCCTACGAGCAGTACTTC; J: TRBJ2-7; V: TRBV5-6; D: .; size: .
CDR3: CAISGGQGYGYTF; DNA: TGTGCCATCAGTGGAGGACAGGGGTATGGCTACACCTTC; J: TRBJ1-2; V: TRBV10-3; D: TRBD1; size: once
CDR3: CASSKKSGDLGTGELFF; DNA: TGTGCCAGCAGCAAAAAGAGCGGGGACCTGGGCACCGGGGAGCTGTTTTTT; J: TRBJ2-2; V: TRBV7-8; D: TRBD2; size: .
CDR3: CAISVAVDTEAFF; DNA: TGTGCCATCAGTGTAGCGGTCGACACTGAAGCTTTCTTT; J: TRBJ1-1; V: TRBV10-3; D: .; size: .
CDR3: CASSRDRVEYGYTF; DNA: TGTGCCAGCAGCCGAGACAGGGTGGAATATGGCTACACCTTC; J: TRBJ1-2; V: TRBV9; D: TRBD1; size: .